These 20 T cell receptor beta chains came from one sample sequenced in a study of blood T cells in healthy people across ages. A sample-barcoded 5' primer and a J-beta primer mix were used in a second PCR of roughly 7 to 12 cycles. MiXCR, applied by TCRdb to the 5' RACE reads, yields one record per CDR3 protein. Among hundreds of thousands of distinct CDR3 sequences listed, more than 20% were seen once. These records were also assigned to another study, of T cells of mothers and their children.

Sequenced: blood. These receptor sequences come from a boy aged 10-17 years in good health.

The V gene is TRBV20-1, the J gene TRBJ2-5; TRBD2 aligns across 9 bases. This CDR3 is built from 15 residues. Per germline, CDR1 DFQATT and CDR2 SNEGSKA (reference sequence). With V trimmed by 0 bases and J by 5 bases, 7 bases remained unmatched. The CDR3, as DNA: TGCAGTGCTAGAGATCTCCTAGCGGGACAGGAGACCCAGTACTTC. This sequence encodes CSARDLLAGQETQYF.

This clonotype came up a few times. The J gene is TRBJ2-5, the V gene TRBV29-1; D not resolved. The CDR3 runs to 12 residues. Germline V gene data show CDR1 as SQVTM and CDR2 as ANQGSEA. DNA of the CDR3: TGCACCATTACTCTCGCTGGAGAGACCCAGTACTTC. Amino acid sequence: CTITLAGETQYF.

This clonotype was counted a few times. The chain employs TRBV7-8 and TRBJ2-7; D remains ambiguous. The CDR3 totals 15 residues. Germline V gene data show CDR1 as SGHVS and CDR2 as FQNEAQ. Trimming pared 5 bases from V and 2 bases from J, leaving 16 bases between. CDR3 sequence: CASSPQTGWTYEQYF. The CDR3 nucleotides are TGTGCCAGCAGCCCTCAGACGGGTTGGACCTACGAGCAGTACTTC.

The table lists this clonotype with a few counts. This chain connects TRBV28 to TRBJ1-1; no clear D gene. Germline V lookup: CDR1 MDHEN, CDR2 SYDVKM. Trimming took 2 bases from V and 3 from J, leaving 13 bases between them. This CDR3 spans 15 amino acids. The CDR3 sequence is CASSLGDNLYTEAFF. Here the CDR3 DNA reads TGTGCCAGCAGTTTAGGAGACAACCTTTACACTGAAGCTTTCTTT.

This clonotype was observed a handful of times. The rearrangement joins TRBV7-3 to TRBJ2-5, with 10 bases lining up with TRBD2. The V gene's germline CDR1 is SGHTA and CDR2 FQGTGA. This CDR3 has 15 amino acids. The V segment lost 5 bases and the J segment 2 bases; nucleotides outside the gene matches: 5. The CDR3 nucleotides read TGTGCCAGCAGCGGGGCAGCGGGAGGGCAAGAGACCCAGTACTTC. It yields the protein CASSGAAGGQETQYF.

The chain couples TRBV4-3 to TRBJ1-2; D gene unclear. Germline lookup yields CDR1 LGHNA and CDR2 YSLEER. The CDR3 is 13 residues long. The V and J ends lost 0 bases and 8 bases respectively, with 10 bases between them. Here the CDR3 reads CASSQDSVSGYTF. DNA for the CDR3: TGCGCCAGCAGCCAAGATTCGGTCAGCGGCTACACCTTC.

There are a few counts of this clonotype. The chain joins TRBV12-3 or TRBV12-4 to TRBJ1-1; no definite D call. V lost 3 bases, J lost 1 base, and 6 bases lay in between. The CDR3 length is 13 residues. The CDR3 region is CASSLIGNTEAFF. CDR3 in DNA: TGTGCCAGCAGTTTGATCGGGAACACTGAAGCTTTCTTT.

This clonotype was seen only a few times. The V gene is TRBV10-3, the J gene TRBJ2-5; 7 bases line up with TRBD2. The end of the DNA is better explained by TRBJ2-1, so the J call may be wrong. This CDR3 has 16 amino acids. In germline, CDR1 is ENHRY, CDR2 SYGVKD. CDR3 in amino acids: CAISESLAAMNNEQFF. CDR3 nucleotides: TGTGCCATCAGTGAGTCCCTAGCGGCGATGAACAATGAGCAGTTCTTC.

This clonotype was observed a handful of times. The CDR3 nucleotides are TGTGCCAGCAGCTACGTAGCGGGGGGGTACGAGACCCAGTACTTC. Its protein product is CASSYVAGGYETQYF. V is TRBV7-3 and J is TRBJ2-5; 11 bases are a match to TRBD2. The CDR3 contains 15 residues. Germline V CDR1 and CDR2: SGHTA, FQGTGA. The V segment lost 4 bases and the J segment 5 bases; nucleotides outside the gene matches: 6.

The chain is built from TRBV14 and TRBJ2-5; D is unclear. The closer fit of TRBJ2-1 to the DNA end suggests the J call may be wrong. This CDR3 comprises 13 residues. Germline V CDR1 and CDR2: SGHDN, FVKESK. CDR3: CASSHPFYNEQFF. In nucleotides, the CDR3 is TGTGCCAGCAGCCATCCCTTTTACAATGAGCAGTTCTTC.

This chain links TRBV7-2 with TRBJ2-7, with a tentative D call TRBD1 (6 bases). Per germline, CDR1 SGHTA and CDR2 FQGNSA. CDR3 size: 14 residues. Trimming shortened V by 5 bases and J by 0 bases, and 11 bases separated the two germline ends. The CDR3 reads CASSEWTASYEQYF. Written as DNA, the CDR3 is TGTGCCAGCAGCGAATGGACAGCCTCCTACGAGCAGTACTTC.

This chain links TRBV20-1 with TRBJ2-1; TRBD2 aligns across 7 bases. The end of the DNA fits TRBJ2-7 better, so the J call may be wrong. The germline CDR1 and CDR2 sequences are DFQATT and SNEGSKA (reference sequence). The CDR3 loop spans 12 amino acids. The CDR3 coding sequence is TGCAGTGCTAGGGCAGGGAGGGACGAGCAGTACTTC. This translates into CSARAGRDEQYF.

J is TRBJ2-1 and V is TRBV7-9; 11 positions match TRBD1. The CDR3 has 15 amino acids. V was clipped by 7 bases and J by 3 bases; unmatched bases: 5. Germline lookup yields CDR1 SEHNR and CDR2 FQNEAQ (reference sequence). The CDR3 reads CASNGDRGNYNEQFF. The CDR3 region has the DNA TGTGCCAGCAACGGGGACAGGGGGAACTACAATGAGCAGTTCTTC. Filled out from reference TRBV7-9 and TRBJ2-1, the complete variable domain reads DTGVSQNPRHKITKRGQNVTFRCDPISEHNRLYWYRQTLGQGPEFLTYFQNEAQLEKSRLLSDRFSAERPKGSFSTLEIQRTEQGDSAMYLCASNGDRGNYNEQFFGPGTRLTVL.

Note on this clonotype: At one of its ends the junction is not consistent with the germline gene, which may arise from a read error. The J gene is TRBJ1-4, the V gene TRBV6-5; 11 bases line up with TRBD1. Looked up from germline, CDR1 is MNHEY and CDR2 is SVGAGI. CDR3 length: 15 amino acids. The chain's CDR3 is CTSSYSGTGGEKLFF. In DNA, the CDR3 is TGTACCAGCAGTTACTCCGGGACAGGGGGAGAAAAACTGTTTTTT.

This clonotype was counted only a few times. The chain carries TRBV29-1 and TRBJ1-2; the D gene is possibly TRBD1 (5 bases). V was cut by 4 bases and J by 4 bases, with 10 bases left in between. This CDR3 contains 12 residues. Germline V lookup: CDR1 SQVTM, CDR2 ANQGSEA. CDR3 sequence: CSVVGTRYGYTF. The CDR3 region has the DNA TGCAGCGTTGTAGGGACCCGCTATGGCTACACCTTC.

This clonotype was seen only a few times. The chain joins TRBV24-1 to TRBJ2-3, with unresolved D. The CDR3 runs 15 residues. Germline assignment: CDR1 KGHDR and CDR2 SFDVKD. V was clipped by 2 bases and J by 0 bases, with 8 bases between them. CDR3 DNA sequence: TGTGCCACCAGTGATTCCCTTCTTAGCACAGATACGCAGTATTTT. It codes for CATSDSLLSTDTQYF.

The chain couples TRBV12-3 or TRBV12-4 to TRBJ2-7; 10 bases align to TRBD2. The DNA end favors TRBJ2-1, so the J call may be wrong. This CDR3 contains 12 residues. The DNA for the CDR3 is TGTGCCAGCAGAGGGACTAGCGATGAGCAGTTCTTC. Amino acids: CASRGTSDEQFF.

V usage is TRBV10-2 and J usage is TRBJ2-1; maybe TRBD2 (6 bases). The germline gives CDR1 WSHSY, CDR2 SAAADI. There are 15 residues in the CDR3. The V end was cut by 2 bases, the J end by 4 bases, with 12 bases between. This chain's CDR3 is CASSEPTAGYNEQFF. CDR3 sequence (DNA): TGCGCCAGCAGTGAGCCGACTGCGGGGTACAATGAGCAGTTCTTC.

The chain joins TRBV15 to TRBJ2-7, with TRBD2 matching over 8 bases. The CDR3 loop spans 16 amino acids. Germline V gene data show CDR1 as LNHNV and CDR2 as YYDKDF (reference sequence). Trimming at V came to 0 bases and at J to 3 bases, leaving 7 bases not matched to a gene. DNA for the CDR3: TGTGCCACCAGCAGAGATAAAGCGGGAGTCGGCTACGAGCAGTACTTC. Its protein product is CATSRDKAGVGYEQYF. Full variable domain (rest looked up from reference TRBV15 and TRBJ2-7): DAMVIQNPRYQVTQFGKPVTLSCSQTLNHNVMYWYQQKSSQAPKLLFHYYDKDFNNEADTPDNFQSRRPNTSFCFLDIRSPGLGDTAMYLCATSRDKAGVGYEQYFGPGTRLTVT.

This clonotype was seen more than once but under ten times. The rearrangement uses TRBV10-3 and TRBJ2-3; perhaps TRBD1 as D (6 bases). The V gene's germline CDR1 is ENHRY and CDR2 SYGVKD. This CDR3 has 15 amino acids. Trimming cost V 6 bases and J 1 base, with 14 bases left between them. The CDR3 sequence: CAIRGMDSGTDTQYF. The DNA for the CDR3 is TGTGCCATCAGGGGAATGGACAGCGGCACAGATACGCAGTATTTT.